This T cell receptor (beta chain) is from a study of T cell repertoires in cytomegalovirus infection. Across the study: Signatures in public TCR beta sequences pointed to both CMV infection and matching HLA type.

V lost 3 bases, J lost 7 bases, and 15 bases stayed unmatched. Germline V gives CDR1 SGHTA, CDR2 FQGNSA. This CDR3 spans 17 amino acids. TCRdb called the reads again in MiXCR, with one record for every CDR3 protein. In the table there are fewer than 1,000,000 distinct CDR3 sequences, less than 35% of which are singletons. This clonotype showed up many times. The target antigen is unknown. The receptor comes from a human donor in good health (CMV status not recorded). Some clones in this sample may be carry-over from other donors' samples. This chain joins TRBV7-2 and TRBJ2-4; 7 positions match TRBD2. Sample: cultured CD8+ T cells from PBMCs, taken from culture after CMV antigen stimulation. The CDR3 DNA reads TGTGCCAGCAGCTTGCTTCGCGGGGGTCACCCACAGAACATTCAGTACTTC. Protein product: CASSLLRGGHPQNIQYF. Using reference TRBV7-2 and TRBJ2-4 for the parts outside the CDR3, the full variable domain is GAGVSQSPSNKVTEKGKDVELRCDPISGHTALYWYRQSLGQGLEFLIYFQGNSAPDKSGLPSDRFSAERTGGSVSTLTIQRTQQEDSAVYLCASSLLRGGHPQNIQYFGAGTRLSVL.